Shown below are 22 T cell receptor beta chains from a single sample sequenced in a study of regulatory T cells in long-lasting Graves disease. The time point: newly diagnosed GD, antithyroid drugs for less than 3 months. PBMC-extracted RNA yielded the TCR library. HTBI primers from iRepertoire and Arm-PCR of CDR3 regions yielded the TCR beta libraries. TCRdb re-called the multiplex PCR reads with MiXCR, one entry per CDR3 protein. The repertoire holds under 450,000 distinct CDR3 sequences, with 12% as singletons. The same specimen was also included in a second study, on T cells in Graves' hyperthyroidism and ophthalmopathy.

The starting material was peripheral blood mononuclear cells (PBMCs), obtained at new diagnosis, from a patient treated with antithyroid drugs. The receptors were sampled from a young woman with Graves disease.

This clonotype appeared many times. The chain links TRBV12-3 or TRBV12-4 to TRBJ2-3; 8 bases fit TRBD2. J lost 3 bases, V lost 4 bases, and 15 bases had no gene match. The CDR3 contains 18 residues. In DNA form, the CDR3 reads TGTGCCAGCAGTTGGGGTGTGATAGCGGGAAGGGCGACAGATACGCAGTATTTT. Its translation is CASSWGVIAGRATDTQYF.

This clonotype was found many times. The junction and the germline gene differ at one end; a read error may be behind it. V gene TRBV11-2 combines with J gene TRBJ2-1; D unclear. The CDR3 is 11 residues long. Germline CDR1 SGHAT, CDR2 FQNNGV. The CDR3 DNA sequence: TGTGCCAGCACCTTAAACTACGATCAGTTCTTC. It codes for CASTLNYDQFF. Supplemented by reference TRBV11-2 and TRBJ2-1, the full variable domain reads EAGVAQSPRYKIIEKRQSVAFWCNPISGHATLYWYQQILGQGPKLLIQFQNNGVVDDSQLPKDRFSAERLKGVDSTLKIQPAKLEDSAVYLCASTLNYDQFFGPGTRLTVL.

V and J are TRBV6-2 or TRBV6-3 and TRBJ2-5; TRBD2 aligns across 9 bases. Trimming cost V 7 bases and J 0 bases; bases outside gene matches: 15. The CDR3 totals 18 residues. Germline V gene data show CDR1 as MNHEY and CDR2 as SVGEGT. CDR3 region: CASTSLFGLARYQETQYF. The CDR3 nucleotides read TGTGCCAGCACATCCCTATTCGGACTAGCGAGGTACCAAGAGACCCAGTACTTC.

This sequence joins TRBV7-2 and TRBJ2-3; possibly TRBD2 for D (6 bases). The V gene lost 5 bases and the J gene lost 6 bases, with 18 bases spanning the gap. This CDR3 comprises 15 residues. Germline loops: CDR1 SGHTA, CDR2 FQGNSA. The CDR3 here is CASSPKGQRADTQYF. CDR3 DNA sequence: TGTGCCAGCAGCCCAAAGGGGCAGCGGGCGGATACGCAGTATTTT.

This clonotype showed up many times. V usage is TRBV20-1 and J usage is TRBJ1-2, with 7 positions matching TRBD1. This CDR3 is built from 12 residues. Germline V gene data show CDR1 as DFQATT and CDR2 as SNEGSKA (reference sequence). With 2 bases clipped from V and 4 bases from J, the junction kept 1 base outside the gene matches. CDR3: CSARTGVYGYTF. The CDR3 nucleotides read TGCAGTGCTAGAACAGGGGTCTATGGCTACACCTTC.

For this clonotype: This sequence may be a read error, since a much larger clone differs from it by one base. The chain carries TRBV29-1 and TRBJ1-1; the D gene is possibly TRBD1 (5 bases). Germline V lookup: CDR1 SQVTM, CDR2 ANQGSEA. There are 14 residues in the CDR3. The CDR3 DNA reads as TGCAGCGTTGACGATTCGGGACCCAACACTGAAGCTTCCTTT. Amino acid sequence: CSVDDSGPNTEASF.

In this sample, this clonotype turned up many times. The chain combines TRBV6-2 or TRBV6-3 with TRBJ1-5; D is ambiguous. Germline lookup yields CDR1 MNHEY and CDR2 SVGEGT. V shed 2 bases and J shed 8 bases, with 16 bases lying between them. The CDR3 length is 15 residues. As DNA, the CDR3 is TGTGCCAGCAGTTACGGGTCGAACGAAGTGGAGCCCCAGCATTTT. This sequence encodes CASSYGSNEVEPQHF.

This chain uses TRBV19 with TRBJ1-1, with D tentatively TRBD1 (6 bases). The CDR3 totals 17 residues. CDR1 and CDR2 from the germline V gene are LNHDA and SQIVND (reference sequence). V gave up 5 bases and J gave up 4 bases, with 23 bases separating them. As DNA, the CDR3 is TGTGCCAGTAGTTTGGGCAGGGGACGCGGCGGCGGCACTGAAGCTTTCTTT. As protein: CASSLGRGRGGGTEAFF.

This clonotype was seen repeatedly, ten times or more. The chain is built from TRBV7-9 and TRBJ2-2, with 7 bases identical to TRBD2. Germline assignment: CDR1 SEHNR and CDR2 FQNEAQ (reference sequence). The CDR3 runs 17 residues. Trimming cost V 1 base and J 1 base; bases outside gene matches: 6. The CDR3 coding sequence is TGTGCCAGCAGCTTAGAATCCCTAGCGGTGAACACCGGGGAGCTGTTTTTT. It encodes CASSLESLAVNTGELFF.

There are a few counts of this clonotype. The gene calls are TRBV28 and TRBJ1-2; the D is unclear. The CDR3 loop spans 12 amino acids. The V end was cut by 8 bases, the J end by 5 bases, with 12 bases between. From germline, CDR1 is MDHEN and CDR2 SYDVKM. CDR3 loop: CASCILGYGYTF. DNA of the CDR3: TGTGCCAGCTGTATCCTCGGGTATGGCTACACCTTC.

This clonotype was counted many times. CDR3 region: CASSVRGTSGISYEQYF. The CDR3 region has the DNA TGTGCCAGCAGCGTCCGGGGGACTAGCGGCATCTCCTACGAGCAGTACTTC. This chain links TRBV7-2 with TRBJ2-7, with TRBD2 matching over 11 bases. Looked up from germline, CDR1 is SGHTA and CDR2 is FQGNSA. The V segment lost 5 bases and the J segment 0 bases; nucleotides outside the gene matches: 9. The CDR3 covers 17 residues.

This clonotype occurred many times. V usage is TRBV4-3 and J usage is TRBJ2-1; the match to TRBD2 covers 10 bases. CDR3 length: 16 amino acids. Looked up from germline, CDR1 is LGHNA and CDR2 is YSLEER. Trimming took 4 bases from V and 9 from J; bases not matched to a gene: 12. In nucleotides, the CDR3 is TGCGCCAGCAGCCCCTGGGAAACTAGCGGGGACGGTGAGCAGTTCTTC. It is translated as CASSPWETSGDGEQFF.

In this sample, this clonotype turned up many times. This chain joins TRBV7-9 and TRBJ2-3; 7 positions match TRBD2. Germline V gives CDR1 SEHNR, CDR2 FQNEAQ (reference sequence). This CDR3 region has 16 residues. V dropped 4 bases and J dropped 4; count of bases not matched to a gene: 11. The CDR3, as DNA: TGTGCCAGCAGCTCCCGGTCCCAGGCGGGGGCAGATACGCAGTATTTT. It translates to CASSSRSQAGADTQYF.

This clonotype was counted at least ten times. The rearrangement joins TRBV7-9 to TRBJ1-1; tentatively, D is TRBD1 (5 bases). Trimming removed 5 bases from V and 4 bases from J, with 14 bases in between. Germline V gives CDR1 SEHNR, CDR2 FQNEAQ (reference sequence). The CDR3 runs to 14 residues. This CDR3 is CASSPAGGATEAFF. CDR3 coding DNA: TGTGCCAGCAGCCCCGCGGGAGGGGCCACTGAAGCTTTCTTT.

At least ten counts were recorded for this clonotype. The CDR3 sequence: CASSHDYRDSKPNTEAFF. The CDR3 nucleotides read TGTGCCAGCAGCCACGACTACCGGGACAGCAAACCGAACACTGAAGCTTTCTTT. The rearrangement uses TRBV3-1 and TRBJ1-1; 7 bases are a match to TRBD1. The CDR3 is 18 amino acids. CDR1 and CDR2 from the germline V gene are LGHDT and YNNKEL (reference sequence). V was clipped by 3 bases and J by 1 base; unmatched bases: 14.

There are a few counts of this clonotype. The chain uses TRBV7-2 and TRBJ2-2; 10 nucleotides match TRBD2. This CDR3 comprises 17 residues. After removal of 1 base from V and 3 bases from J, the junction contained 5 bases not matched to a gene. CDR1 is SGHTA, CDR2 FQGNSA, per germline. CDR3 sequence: CASSLVGLAGDTGELFF. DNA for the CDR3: TGTGCCAGCAGCTTAGTAGGGCTAGCGGGGGACACCGGGGAGCTGTTTTTT.

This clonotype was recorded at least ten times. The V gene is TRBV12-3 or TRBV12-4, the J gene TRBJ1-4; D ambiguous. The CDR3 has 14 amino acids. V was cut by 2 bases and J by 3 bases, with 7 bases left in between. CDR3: CASSLTASNEKLFF. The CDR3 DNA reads TGTGCCAGCAGTTTAACAGCTTCTAATGAAAAACTGTTTTTT.

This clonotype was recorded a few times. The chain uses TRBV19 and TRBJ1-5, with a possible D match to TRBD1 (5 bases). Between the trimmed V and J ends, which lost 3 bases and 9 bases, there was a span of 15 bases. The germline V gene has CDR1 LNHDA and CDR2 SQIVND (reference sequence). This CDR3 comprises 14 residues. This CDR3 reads CASSITGGGGPQHF. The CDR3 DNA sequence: TGTGCCAGTAGTATCACCGGTGGCGGGGGGCCCCAGCATTTT. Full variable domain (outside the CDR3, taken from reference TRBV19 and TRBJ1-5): DGGITQSPKYLFRKEGQNVTLSCEQNLNHDAMYWYRQDPGQGLRLIYYSQIVNDFQKGDIAEGYSVSREKKESFPLTVTSAQKNPTAFYLCASSITGGGGPQHFGDGTRLSIL.

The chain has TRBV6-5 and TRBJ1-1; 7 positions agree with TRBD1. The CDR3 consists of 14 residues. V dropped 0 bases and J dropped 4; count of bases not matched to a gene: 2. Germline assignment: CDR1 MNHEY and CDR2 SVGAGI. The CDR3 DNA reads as TGTGCCAGCAGTTACTCAGACAGGGCCACTGAAGCTTTCTTT. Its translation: CASSYSDRATEAFF.

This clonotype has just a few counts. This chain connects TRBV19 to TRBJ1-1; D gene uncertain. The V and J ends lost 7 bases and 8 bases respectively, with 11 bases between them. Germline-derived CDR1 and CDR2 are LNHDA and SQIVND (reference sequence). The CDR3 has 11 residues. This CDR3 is CASISIPEAFF. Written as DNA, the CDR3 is TGTGCCAGTATCTCGATCCCCGAAGCTTTCTTT. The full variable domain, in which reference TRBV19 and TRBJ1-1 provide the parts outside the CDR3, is DGGITQSPKYLFRKEGQNVTLSCEQNLNHDAMYWYRQDPGQGLRLIYYSQIVNDFQKGDIAEGYSVSREKKESFPLTVTSAQKNPTAFYLCASISIPEAFFGQGTRLTVV.

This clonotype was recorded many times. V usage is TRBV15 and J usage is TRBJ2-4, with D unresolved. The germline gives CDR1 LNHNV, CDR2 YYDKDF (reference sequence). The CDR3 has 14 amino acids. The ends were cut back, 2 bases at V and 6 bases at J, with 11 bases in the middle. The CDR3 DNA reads TGTGCCACCAGCAGAATTGACTCAGGAAACATTCAGTACTTC. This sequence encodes CATSRIDSGNIQYF.

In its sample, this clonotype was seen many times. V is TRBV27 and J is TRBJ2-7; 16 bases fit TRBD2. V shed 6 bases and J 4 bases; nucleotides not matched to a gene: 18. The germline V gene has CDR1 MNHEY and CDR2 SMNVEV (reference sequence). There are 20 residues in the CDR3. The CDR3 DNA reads TGTGCCAGCAGAGATACAGGGACTAGCGGGAGGGGTCAGGGACGTTACGAGCAGTACTTC. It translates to CASRDTGTSGRGQGRYEQYF.